This T cell receptor beta chain appears in the sequencing data of a study of technical replicates of blood from a handful of donors. Data came from immunoSEQ multiplex PCR; TCRdb stores just in-frame clones and leaves some out. This sample yields some 89,000 clones, of which over 85% are seen a single time; 0.3% to 0.35% belongs to the top ten. Germline assignment: CDR1 ENHRY and CDR2 SYGVKD. The CDR3 is 15 residues long. With 9 bases removed from V and 5 bases from J, the gap between germline ends came to 21 bases. The sample taken for sequencing was T cells isolated from PBMCs. This clonotype was sampled from a human donor in good health. V and J are TRBV10-3 and TRBJ2-3, with D tentatively TRBD1 (6 bases). CDR3 coding DNA: TGTGCCATAAATAGAAACAGGGATTCGCAAGATACGCAGTATTTT. Protein product: CAINRNRDSQDTQYF.